These 27 T cell receptor beta chains came from one sample sequenced in a study of regulatory T cells in long-lasting Graves disease. Time point indicated: newly diagnosed GD, antithyroid drugs for less than 3 months. Extracted PBMC RNA gave rise to the TCR library. Building of the TCR beta libraries involved iRepertoire HTBI primers and Arm-PCR of CDR3 regions. TCRdb processed the multiplex PCR reads anew with MiXCR; each CDR3 protein has one entry. The sample yields about 360,000 distinct CDR3 sequences, around 15% seen once. The data were also submitted as part of a second study, on T cells in Graves' hyperthyroidism and ophthalmopathy.

The material sequenced was peripheral blood mononuclear cells (PBMCs), taken at new diagnosis, from a patient treated with antithyroid drugs. All receptors derive from a woman younger than 35 with Graves disease.

This clonotype came up many times. The chain couples TRBV9 to TRBJ2-1; TRBD2 might be the D (5 bases). The CDR3 contains 15 residues. Germline values: CDR1 SGDLS, CDR2 YYNGEE. V lost 0 bases, J lost 3 bases, and 10 bases lay in between. CDR3 sequence (DNA): TGTGCCAGCAGCGTAGTGGGTAGCGACTACAATGAGCAGTTCTTC. It is translated as CASSVVGSDYNEQFF. The full variable domain, completed using reference TRBV9 and TRBJ2-1, is DSGVTQTPKHLITATGQRVTLRCSPRSGDLSVYWYQQSLDQGLQFLIQYYNGEERAKGNILERFSAQQFPDLHSELNLSSLELGDSALYFCASSVVGSDYNEQFFGPGTRLTVL.

The chain links TRBV15 to TRBJ1-5; D is perhaps TRBD1 (6 bases). Germline CDR1 LNHNV, CDR2 YYDKDF (reference sequence). Trimming left V 1 base short and J 8 bases short, with 18 bases between. The CDR3 consists of 16 residues. CDR3 amino acids: CATSRGGGAGQKPQHF. The CDR3 nucleotides are TGTGCCACCAGCAGAGGGGGGGGCGCAGGACAGAAGCCCCAGCATTTT.

This clonotype was observed many times. CDR3 in amino acids: CASSQEGGRPKPYEQYF. In DNA form, the CDR3 reads TGTGCCAGCAGCCAAGAAGGGGGCAGACCGAAACCCTACGAGCAGTACTTC. The chain couples TRBV14 to TRBJ2-7, with TRBD1 matching over 7 bases. CDR1 and CDR2 from the germline V gene are SGHDN and FVKESK. There are 17 residues in the CDR3. V dropped 0 bases and J dropped 2; count of bases not matched to a gene: 10.

This clonotype appeared many times. J is TRBJ1-1 and V is TRBV18; TRBD1 aligns across 11 bases. From germline, CDR1 is KGHSH and CDR2 LQKENI. The CDR3 extends over 13 amino acids. V was pared by 4 bases and J by 7 bases, with 2 bases of the junction left unmatched. The CDR3 region is CASSRGTGGEAFF. The CDR3 nucleotides read TGTGCCAGCTCACGAGGGACAGGGGGTGAAGCTTTCTTT.

The chain has TRBV11-2 and TRBJ2-5, with TRBD2 matching 13 bases. CDR3 length equals 17 residues. Germline CDR1 reads SGHAT; CDR2 reads FQNNGV. The V gene end was trimmed by 5 bases and the J gene end by 4 bases; junction bases not matched to a gene: 10. CDR3 nucleotides: TGTGCCAGCAGCGCGCGAGGACTAGCGGGAGTTTTAGAGACCCAGTACTTC. Translation gives CASSARGLAGVLETQYF. Looking up the rest from reference TRBV11-2 and TRBJ2-5 gives the full variable domain: EAGVAQSPRYKIIEKRQSVAFWCNPISGHATLYWYQQILGQGPKLLIQFQNNGVVDDSQLPKDRFSAERLKGVDSTLKIQPAKLEDSAVYLCASSARGLAGVLETQYFGPGTRLLVL.

Many counts were recorded for this clonotype. The chain joins TRBV3-1 to TRBJ1-1; D gene ambiguous. Trimming left V 1 base short and J 2 bases short, with 8 bases between. Germline CDR1 reads LGHDT; CDR2 reads YNNKEL (reference sequence). The CDR3 loop spans 14 amino acids. This CDR3 reads CASSQVEGNTEAFF. CDR3 nucleotide sequence: TGTGCCAGCAGCCAAGTAGAGGGAAACACTGAAGCTTTCTTT.

The sample holds many counts of this clonotype. The rearrangement joins TRBV18 to TRBJ2-1, with TRBD2 matching 7 bases. V was clipped by 5 bases and J by 10 bases; unmatched bases: 5. CDR1 is KGHSH, CDR2 LQKENI, per germline. The CDR3 covers 12 residues. In DNA, the CDR3 is TGTGCCAGCTCAACCCTAGCGGAGGAGCAGTTCTTC. Its protein product is CASSTLAEEQFF. The full variable domain, its missing parts supplied by reference TRBV18 and TRBJ2-1, is NAGVMQNPRHLVRRRGQEARLRCSPMKGHSHVYWYRQLPEEGLKFMVYLQKENIIDESGMPKERFSAEFPKEGPSILRIQQVVRGDSAAYFCASSTLAEEQFFGPGTRLTVL.

This clonotype occurred many times. The V and J genes are TRBV2 and TRBJ2-7, with D possibly matching TRBD2 (5 bases). Per germline, CDR1 SNHLY and CDR2 FYNNEI. The V gene lost 6 bases and the J gene lost 1 base, with 16 bases spanning the gap. The CDR3 contains 15 residues. The CDR3 region has the DNA TGTGCCAGCAGGAGATCCCTAGCTCCTTCCTACGAGCAGTACTTC. This sequence encodes CASRRSLAPSYEQYF.

This clonotype was picked up many times. The gene calls are TRBV30 and TRBJ1-2; possibly TRBD1 for D (6 bases). V was shortened by 8 bases and J by 4 bases, with 20 bases between the two germline ends. Germline V gives CDR1 GTSNPN, CDR2 SVGIG (reference sequence). The CDR3 loop spans 14 amino acids. The CDR3, as DNA: TGTGCCCGATCCTACACAGGGACCAGCTATGGCTACACCTTC. Translated: CARSYTGTSYGYTF.

The sample holds many counts of this clonotype. The chain combines TRBV12-3 or TRBV12-4 with TRBJ1-4; 8 positions agree with TRBD1. CDR3 length: 16 residues. The V segment lost 6 bases and the J segment 8 bases; nucleotides outside the gene matches: 14. The CDR3 bases are TGTGCCAGCAGCCAGAGGAAGGACAGGGACGGCGAAAAACTGTTTTTT. Translated, it gives CASSQRKDRDGEKLFF.

V is TRBV20-1 and J is TRBJ2-2; 8 positions match TRBD2. The CDR3 covers 19 residues. J lost 4 bases, V lost 0 bases, and 16 bases had no gene match. Germline loops: CDR1 DFQATT, CDR2 SNEGSKA (reference sequence). CDR3 sequence: CSARDRGGGAGVGTGELFF. CDR3 nucleotides: TGCAGTGCTAGAGATCGGGGGGGAGGGGCAGGGGTAGGCACCGGGGAGCTGTTTTTT.

This clonotype was seen a handful of times. The gene calls are TRBV20-1 and TRBJ2-3, with 7 bases matching TRBD2. The germline CDR1 and CDR2 sequences are DFQATT and SNEGSKA (reference sequence). The CDR3 extends over 17 amino acids. V trimming: 4 bases; J trimming: 6 bases; junction bases outside the gene matches: 19. Here the CDR3 DNA reads TGCAGTGCTACCCACCCTTCGAGCGGGGCCCCCGTCGATACGCAGTATTTT. As protein: CSATHPSSGAPVDTQYF.

This clonotype showed up many times. This rearrangement joins TRBV2 to TRBJ2-1; D possibly corresponds to TRBD2 (6 bases). CDR3 length equals 14 residues. Germline loops: CDR1 SNHLY, CDR2 FYNNEI. V gave up 6 bases and J gave up 13 bases, with 22 bases separating them. The chain's CDR3 is CASRSTPGRGVQFF. The DNA of the CDR3 is TGTGCCAGCAGGTCTACCCCGGGCCGCGGGGTACAGTTCTTC.

This clonotype appeared many times. This chain uses TRBV7-2 with TRBJ2-5; 10 nucleotides agree with TRBD1. The junction had 8 bases not matched to a gene; V was cut back by 4 bases and J by 3 bases. The CDR3 is 16 residues long. Germline CDR1 is SGHTA and CDR2 is FQGNSA. The CDR3 sequence is CASSSGQGVVKETQYF. CDR3 coding DNA: TGTGCCAGCAGCTCAGGACAGGGGGTTGTAAAAGAGACCCAGTACTTC.

This clonotype was detected many times. The V and J genes are TRBV6-5 and TRBJ2-3; no clear D. CDR1 is MNHEY, CDR2 SVGAGI, per germline. The CDR3 is 16 residues long. V lost 0 bases and J lost 6, with 16 bases in between. CDR3 residues: CASSYSRFGLGDTQYF. Written as DNA, the CDR3 is TGTGCCAGCAGTTACTCGAGATTCGGCTTGGGGGATACGCAGTATTTT.

The sample holds many counts of this clonotype. The chain couples TRBV7-9 to TRBJ2-6; D gene ambiguous. From germline, CDR1 is SEHNR and CDR2 FQNEAQ (reference sequence). CDR3 length equals 14 residues. V was trimmed by 5 bases and J by 3 bases, leaving 8 bases between them. The DNA for the CDR3 is TGTGCCAGCAGCCCCCCTGGTGGGGCCAACGTCCTGACTTTC. Amino acid sequence: CASSPPGGANVLTF.

Only a few counts were recorded for this clonotype. CDR3 sequence (DNA): TGTGCCAGCAAGGAGCCTCCCGTCTACGAGCAGTACTTC. Translating gives CASKEPPVYEQYF. The chain uses TRBV6-1 and TRBJ2-7; D remains unclear. Per germline, CDR1 MNHNS and CDR2 SASEGT. V lost 7 bases, J lost 3 bases, and 13 bases lay in between. This CDR3 contains 13 residues.

In its sample, this clonotype was seen many times. This chain connects TRBV7-3 to TRBJ2-2; 7 bases are a match to TRBD2. Germline CDR1 is SGHTA and CDR2 is FQGTGA. The CDR3 contains 14 residues. V shed 5 bases and J 6 bases; nucleotides not matched to a gene: 6. CDR3 amino acids: CASSPLGGAGELFF. The CDR3 nucleotides are TGTGCCAGCAGCCCACTTGGGGGGGCCGGGGAGCTGTTTTTT.

The gene calls are TRBV12-3 or TRBV12-4 and TRBJ1-1; a possible D gene is TRBD1 (5 bases). CDR3 length: 12 amino acids. V was trimmed by 6 bases and J by 4 bases, leaving 9 bases between them. CDR3 nucleotides: TGTGCCAGCAGCCCAGGGTCCACTGAAGCTTTCTTT. This codes for CASSPGSTEAFF.

The V gene is TRBV9, the J gene TRBJ2-5; TRBD2 is a possible D gene (5 bases). In germline, CDR1 is SGDLS, CDR2 YYNGEE. Trimming cost V 4 bases and J 0 bases, with 10 bases left between them. The CDR3 has 14 residues. In nucleotides, the CDR3 is TGTGCCAGCAGCTCTCAGGACTACCAAGAGACCCAGTACTTC. Its translation: CASSSQDYQETQYF.

This clonotype was picked up one time. A read error may be the cause here, since a much bigger clone is one base away. The chain has TRBV10-3 and TRBJ2-5; 10 bases are shared with TRBD2. CDR3 length: 15 amino acids. Germline V lookup: CDR1 ENHRY, CDR2 SYGVKD. Trimming removed 5 bases from V and 1 base from J; junction bases left unmatched: 4. Here the CDR3 reads CAISFSGGPQETQYF. CDR3 nucleotides: TGTGCCATCAGTTTTAGCGGGGGGCCCCAAGAGACCCAGTACTTC.

This clonotype was detected many times. This chain connects TRBV2 to TRBJ1-1; D is unclear. Trimming removed 8 bases at V and 1 base at J, with 8 bases between. CDR1 is SNHLY, CDR2 FYNNEI, per germline. The CDR3 totals 12 residues. The CDR3 sequence is CASEGGNTEAFF. The CDR3 bases are TGTGCCAGCGAGGGAGGGAACACTGAAGCTTTCTTT. The complete variable domain, with remaining parts taken from reference TRBV2 and TRBJ1-1, reads EPEVTQTPSHQVTQMGQEVILRCVPISNHLYFYWYRQILGQKVEFLVSFYNNEISEKSEIFDDQFSVERPDGSNFTLKIRSTKLEDSAMYFCASEGGNTEAFFGQGTRLTVV.

This clonotype was counted many times. This chain joins TRBV9 and TRBJ2-2; 11 bases line up with TRBD2. Germline CDR1 and CDR2: SGDLS and YYNGEE. CDR3 size: 16 residues. V trimming: 1 base; J trimming: 3 bases; junction bases outside the gene matches: 2. In DNA form, the CDR3 reads TGTGCCAGCAGCGTACTAGCGGGAGGTCACACCGGGGAGCTGTTTTTT. As protein: CASSVLAGGHTGELFF.

This clonotype was seen many times. The chain employs TRBV11-2 and TRBJ2-7, with D possibly being TRBD1 (6 bases). The V end was cut by 8 bases, the J end by 7 bases, with 18 bases between. The CDR3 runs to 13 residues. CDR1 and CDR2 (germline): SGHAT, FQNNGV. Written as DNA, the CDR3 is TGTGCCAGCGGTGGACAGCCCCAAGGGGAGCAGTACTTC. Translation gives CASGGQPQGEQYF.

This clonotype was observed at least ten times. The gene calls are TRBV27 and TRBJ1-1; 7 bases are shared with TRBD1. V was clipped by 0 bases and J by 3 bases; unmatched bases: 10. CDR3 length: 17 amino acids. The germline gives CDR1 MNHEY, CDR2 SMNVEV (reference sequence). DNA of the CDR3: TGTGCCAGCAGTTTATCGATGGTAGGACAGGCGGACACTGAAGCTTTCTTT. Protein product: CASSLSMVGQADTEAFF.

V and J are TRBV6-2 or TRBV6-3 and TRBJ1-1; possible D gene TRBD1, 6 bases. Between the trimmed V and J ends, which lost 2 bases and 3 bases, there was a span of 16 bases. This CDR3 has 16 residues. Germline V lookup: CDR1 MNHEY, CDR2 SVGEGT. Written as DNA, the CDR3 is TGTGCCAGCAGTTACGTTGTCCGACAGGCGGACACTGAAGCTTTCTTT. Translation: CASSYVVRQADTEAFF.

There are a few counts of this clonotype. One end of the junction is discordant with germline, which a read error may explain. This chain's CDR3 is CSVSMGVDRIVF. In DNA, the CDR3 is TGCAGCGTCTCCATGGGGGTAGACAGGATAGTTTTT. The V call is TRBV29-1, the J call TRBJ1-4; tentatively, D is TRBD1 (6 bases). The germline V gene encodes CDR1 SQVTM and CDR2 ANQGSEA. The CDR3 is 12 amino acids.